This T cell receptor (beta chain) stems from a study of OX40 agonist ivuxolimab in advanced cancers. Concerning the study at large: The costimulatory receptor OX40 (CD134) was targeted by ivuxolimab, a fully human IgG2 agonistic monoclonal antibody. Intravenous ivuxolimab was administered to patients every 2 weeks at six dose levels: 0.01, 0.1, 0.3, 1.5, 3 and 10 mg/kg. Of the approximately 54 patients in dose escalation, some 19 had hepatocellular carcinoma, some 15 had melanoma, 9 had renal cell carcinoma and 9 had head and neck cancer. In the dose-escalation cohort, 70% to 90% of patients were male, and the mean age was roughly 60 years with a range of roughly 20 to 80. Prior anti-PD-1, anti-PD-L1 or anti-CTLA-4 therapy was permitted, and 30% to 45% of dose-escalation patients had received checkpoint inhibitors. Partial responses were achieved by three dose-escalation patients, of whom one had hepatocellular carcinoma and two had cutaneous melanoma. Peripheral TCRbeta sequencing aimed to test whether ivuxolimab altered TCR sequence diversity and caused clonal T-cell expansion. The monotherapy dose-escalation portion (N = 52 patients) of the phase I ivuxolimab trial is reported in the paper. Results the study describes overall, beyond this receptor: After ivuxolimab, more expanded clones were found on average in CD8+ T cells than in CD4+ T cells. Clonal expansion of both CD4+ and CD8+ blood T cells was observed from baseline to week 6 at doses 0.1 to 3.0 mg/kg. Partial responders in the 0.1-3.0 mg/kg groups had among the lowest normalized peripheral clonal expansion, especially among CD8+ T cells. Which antigens the clonally expanded peripheral T cells were specific for was not determined. Low levels of normalized T-cell clonal expansion were also seen in some patients who did not respond.

About this clone itself: This clone's antigen is unknown. Base qualities were left out, and no much larger clone turns up one base away.

For sequencing of the TCRbeta CDR3 region, genomic DNA was extracted from the sorted cells. The immunoSEQ Assay was used for sequencing of TCRbeta CDR3 regions. Entries here come from immuneACCESS through TCRdb and include only in-frame sequences with V and J called. Some clones fail to appear in such tables; in the studies checked, an unresolved V gene covers under half of the shortfall, and the cause of the remainder is unknown. The sample data list some 77,000 clones, and about 90% of these were observed just once. The ten largest account for about 9.4% of the sample. V and J lose 7 bases and 2 bases, and a span of 20 bases separates them. CDR1 SGHDT and CDR2 YYEEEE were looked up in the germline V gene. There are 16 amino acids in the CDR3, from cysteine to phenylalanine inclusive. The entry retains the CDR3 DNA only, 48 bases that are in frame from base 1. The trial excluded patients who had a history of autoimmune disease or who were on systemic immunosuppression. In every dose cohort, peripheral blood was drawn for TCR sequencing at baseline, cycle 4 day 1, and cycle 7 day 1. Samples were obtained from an open-label, multicenter, first-in-human phase I dose-escalation trial of ivuxolimab. Adults with locally advanced or metastatic melanoma, renal cell, hepatocellular, or head and neck squamous cell carcinoma were enrolled in the trial. Before TCR sequencing, CD4+ T cells and CD8+ T cells were sorted from peripheral blood as separate populations.

Sample: CD4+ or CD8+ T cells sorted from blood, taken in a trial of the OX40 agonist ivuxolimab. The sequence joins TRBV5-6 to TRBJ2-3; the D region possibly corresponds to TRBD1 (6 bases align). This sequence was found in an adult with an advanced solid tumor such as melanoma, head and neck, liver or kidney cancer. The CDR3 amino acid sequence is: CASDVSGTLNTDTQYF. The nucleotide sequence reads as follows: TGTGCCAGCGACGTATCCGGGACACTAAACACAGATACGCAGTATTTT.